Listed below are T cell receptor beta chains from one sample, sequenced in a study of shared clonotypes between healthy human individuals. Libraries were prepared by immunoSEQ multiplex PCR; TCRdb keeps only in-frame clonotypes and omits some of them. The sample contains more than 550,000 clones, about 90% of which appear only once. The source material was memory CD8+ T cells from PBMCs. Receptors were obtained from a man aged 18 to 30 in good health. Some clones in this sample may be carry-over from other donors' samples. Each CDR3 is given with its conserved first and last residue.

j_gene,v_gene,CDR3aa
TRBJ2-7,TRBV7-9,CASSSSVSSYEQYF
TRBJ2-7,TRBV5-4,CASSADRTFSYEQYF
TRBJ2-7,TRBV6-5,CASSLGLAGIYEQYF
TRBJ2-3,TRBV28,CASSYIAGGPIGTDTQYF
TRBJ2-1,TRBV7-7,CASSLSPEVWGTSANEQFF
TRBJ1-2,TRBV19,CASSMSLGYGYTF
TRBJ2-2,TRBV10-3,CASAGLNNTGELFF
TRBJ1-1,TRBV12-5,CASGLVPPTGAVTEAFF
TRBJ2-7,TRBV2,CASRPTSSYEQYF
TRBJ2-7,TRBV29-1,CSALGSGSRYEQYF
TRBJ2-5,TRBV4-1,CASSLGTSGETQYF
TRBJ2-3,TRBV27,CASRRRLAGPRERDTQYF
TRBJ2-7,TRBV27,CASSSGTGGYEQYF
TRBJ1-5,TRBV10-2,CASSERQGYQPQHF
TRBJ2-7,TRBV30,CAWSGDGAGVASLNERYF
TRBJ1-6,TRBV28,CASSLGQGWSDSPLHF
TRBJ1-1,TRBV9,CASSVDQGKGNTEAFF
TRBJ2-1,TRBV7-9,CASNNPAGSNSYNEQFF
TRBJ2-2,TRBV15,CATSRDRPRQVAGELFF
TRBJ2-7,TRBV5-6,CASSLASPGQGYEQYF
TRBJ1-1,TRBV28,CASSLQTMNTEAFF
TRBJ2-4,TRBV6-5,CASMTGTGADIQYF
TRBJ2-3,TRBV9,CASSDSGRANTDTQYF
TRBJ1-5,TRBV6-1,CASSEQRFGQGFRNQPQHF
TRBJ1-4,TRBV10-2,CASRVGYNEKLFF
TRBJ1-3,TRBV5-1,CASSTRQGISGNTIYF
TRBJ2-7,TRBV6-6,CASSYAGQEQYF
TRBJ1-4,TRBV18,CASSPATGGKLFF
TRBJ2-7,TRBV6-1,CATSTSGRATNEQYF
TRBJ2-2,TRBV7-6,CASSPGVGKTGELFF
TRBJ2-1,TRBV7-9,CASSSTSGRALGNEQFF
TRBJ2-7,TRBV7-6,CASSLETSGAYEQYF
TRBJ1-5,TRBV6-5,CASRKVTDPNQPQHF
TRBJ2-7,TRBV9,CASSDRSYEQYF
TRBJ1-5,TRBV7-6,CASSLSGGNQPQHF
TRBJ2-5,TRBV7-6,CASSLRRSQETQYF
.,TRBV25-1,CASSTTVNEQYF
TRBJ1-1,TRBV19,CASSEGQLRNTEAFF
TRBJ2-6,TRBV29-1,CSVEGQGGDNVLTF